This T cell receptor (beta chain) was obtained from a study of shared clonotypes between healthy human individuals. As to this clone: Its antigen is undetermined.

CD45RO-negative, CCR7-selected cells formed the naive CD8 fraction, which excluded terminally differentiated effector memory CD45RA+ cells. Study findings and constraints: For naive CD4 cells, approximately 5% of clonotypes were shared across a few donors.

The V end was cut by 7 bases, the J end by 1 base, with 12 bases between. The length of the CDR3 is 14 residues. Germline loops: CDR1 MNHEY, CDR2 SMNVEV (reference sequence). As originally analysed: Owing to the provision of junction-only sequences devoid of quality scores by immunoSEQ, filtering differed. Method: immunoSEQ multiplex PCR; TCRdb's copy keeps in-frame clones and lacks some. V, J and clone size derive from that table, while D and trimming were established from the DNA sequence. The sample contains just over 2,000,000 clones, around 96% of which appear only once. Sequenced input: naive CD8+ T cells sorted from blood. This chain links TRBV27 with TRBJ2-3, with unresolved D. The sequence was collected from a man aged 18 to 35 in good health. The CDR3 is CASMEWVGTDTQYF. The CDR3 DNA follows: TGTGCCAGCATGGAATGGGTCGGCACAGATACGCAGTATTTT.